This note documents a single TCR beta chain sequence. Its antigen is currently unknown. Trimming took 5 bases from V and 5 from J; bases not matched to a gene: 11. The CDR3 is 15 residues long. CDR1 SGHRS and CDR2 YFSETQ come from the germline V gene. These data are taken from a study of cytomegalovirus exposure and HLA in healthy donors. The PCR contained 60 Vbeta and 13 Jbeta primers. The assay was immunoSEQ multiplex PCR, and TCRdb's table has in-frame clones only and misses some. The profile shows some 160,000 clones, around four fifths of them singletons. Study-wide findings and caveats: The classifier reportedly diagnosed cytomegalovirus status with high specificity and sensitivity. In a later analysis, TCR beta V- and J-gene trimming showed a link to a missense DCLRE1C variant. Cytomegalovirus association was assigned to under 200 TCR beta chains. Presence/absence results assume similar sequencing depth per donor, which may not hold.

This TCR derives from a male donor in good health and CMV-seronegative. V and J are TRBV5-1 and TRBJ2-3, with 7 bases identical to TRBD1. The sequenced sample was PBMCs. CDR3 sequence: CASSLSTGQGDTQYF. CDR3 nucleotides: TGCGCCAGCAGTCTTTCGACAGGGCAGGGAGATACGCAGTATTTT.